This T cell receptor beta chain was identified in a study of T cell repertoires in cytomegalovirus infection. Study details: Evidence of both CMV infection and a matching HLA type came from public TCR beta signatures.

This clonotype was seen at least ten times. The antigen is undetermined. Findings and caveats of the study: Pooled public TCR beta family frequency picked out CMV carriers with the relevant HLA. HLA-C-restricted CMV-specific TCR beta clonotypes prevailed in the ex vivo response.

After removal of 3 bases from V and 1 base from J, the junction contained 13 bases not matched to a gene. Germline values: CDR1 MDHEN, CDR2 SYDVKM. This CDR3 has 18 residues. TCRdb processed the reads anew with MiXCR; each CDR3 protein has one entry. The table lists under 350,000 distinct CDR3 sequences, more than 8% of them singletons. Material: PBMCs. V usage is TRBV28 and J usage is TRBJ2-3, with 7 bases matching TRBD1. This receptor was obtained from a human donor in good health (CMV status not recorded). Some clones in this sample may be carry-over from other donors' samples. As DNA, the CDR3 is TGTGCCAGCAGTTTCCAGCCTAGCAGGGGGTTAGGCACAGATACGCAGTATTTT. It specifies CASSFQPSRGLGTDTQYF. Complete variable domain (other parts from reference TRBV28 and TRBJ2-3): DVKVTQSSRYLVKRTGEKVFLECVQDMDHENMFWYRQDPGLGLRLIYFSYDVKMKEKGDIPEGYSVSREKKERFSLILESASTNQTSMYLCASSFQPSRGLGTDTQYFGPGTRLTVL.